This T cell receptor beta chain emerged from a study of blood T cell repertoires in COVID-19. Trimming took off 0 bases at V and 1 base at J, with 10 bases between the two ends. Germline CDR1 SGHRS, CDR2 YFSETQ. This CDR3 is 15 amino acids long. Using immunoSEQ multiplex PCR, the repertoire was profiled, and TCRdb retains in-frame clones only, with some absent. Among 150,000 to 200,000 clones listed, over 70% were seen once. Donors of Cohort 3 who recovered were those that had two negative PCRs, clearance, or symptom resolution. The specimen sequenced was PBMCs or T cells enriched from blood (not recorded which). The chain links TRBV5-1 to TRBJ1-1; maybe TRBD1 (6 bases). The receptor's source is an older woman who had recovered from COVID-19. CDR3 region: CASSLVPRGNTEAFF. The CDR3 DNA follows: TGCGCCAGCAGCTTGGTGCCCAGGGGGAACACTGAAGCTTTCTTT.